Included here is one T cell receptor (beta chain) sequence, with context. These data are taken from a study of cytomegalovirus exposure and HLA in healthy donors. CDR1 is SNHLY and CDR2 is FYNNEI in the germline V gene. CDR3 length: 13 residues. V was shortened by 7 bases and J by 8 bases, with 17 bases between the two germline ends. PCR involved 60 Vbeta and 13 Jbeta primers. The table came from immunoSEQ multiplex PCR; TCRdb's copy has only in-frame clones and leaves some out. The top ten hold roughly 3.6% of the sample, which has some 150,000 clones, 70% to 80% seen once. The clonotype was recovered from a human donor in good health. The gene calls are TRBV2 and TRBJ1-1, with a possible D match to TRBD1 (5 bases). The sample comprised PBMCs. The chain's CDR3 is CASTGGDGAEAFF. The DNA for the CDR3 is TGTGCCAGCACGGGGGGGGACGGGGCGGAAGCTTTCTTT.